This TCR beta chain comes out of a study of a mutant IDH1 vaccine in newly diagnosed glioma. Whole-study context: The treated population exhibited a male proportion of about 60%, a female proportion of about 38%, and a mean age of about 39 years.

General observations from the study: Immune responses induced by the vaccine were seen in roughly 93% of patients, spanning multiple MHC alleles.

For this clone: The antigen remains undetermined.

The protocol was immunoSEQ multiplex PCR, while the TCRdb copy is restricted to in-frame clones and leaves out a portion. In the table there are 30,000 to 40,000 clones, about 93% of which are singletons. J gave up 6 bases and V 1 base, and 7 bases lay outside the gene matches. Germline V gene sequence: CDR1 SEHNR, CDR2 FQNEAQ (reference sequence). CDR3 length: 15 residues. Time point described: week 47, end of study. In every dose of vaccine, 300 ug of mutant IDH1 20-mer peptide was given alongside topical imiquimod. The V and J genes are TRBV7-9 and TRBJ2-3; 7 nucleotides line up with TRBD2. The material was PBMCs, obtained from a glioma patient whose treatment included an IDH1 peptide vaccine. This TCR was recovered from a woman aged 40-49 years with glioma. The CDR3 region has the DNA TGTGCCAGCAGCTTAGTTAGCGGGCTAGTGGATACGCAGTATTTT. This encodes CASSLVSGLVDTQYF.